The clone carrying this T cell receptor beta chain was seen ten or more times. Germline loops: CDR1 SNHLY, CDR2 FYNNEI. Trimming took 4 bases from V and 3 from J; bases not matched to a gene: 11. CDR3 length: 17 residues. This sample stems from a study of T cells in Graves' hyperthyroidism and ophthalmopathy. RNA transcripts provided the source from which TCR beta CDR3 regions were amplified. Using the HTBI primer set, a first-round RT-PCR was run on the TCR CDR3. One entry per CDR3 protein, called by TCRdb with MiXCR from the multiplex PCR reads. Among over 250,000 distinct CDR3 sequences listed, approximately 14% were seen once. Diagnoses used clinical symptoms, serum thyroxine and TRAb, thyroid ultrasound and orbital computed tomography.

What was sequenced was blood. This sequence joins TRBV2 and TRBJ2-1; 8 bases fit TRBD2. The sequence derives from a woman aged 40 to 55 with Graves' ophthalmopathy. Written as DNA, the CDR3 is TGTGCCAGCAGTGTCCCCTTAGCGGGAAATCACTACAATGAGCAGTTCTTC. It yields the protein CASSVPLAGNHYNEQFF.